The next 24 T cell receptor beta chains were all read from a single sample in a study of PD-1 blockade in classical Hodgkin lymphoma. Each patient's relapse followed autologous stem cell transplantation, and brentuximab vedotin exposure varied. Produced via immunoSEQ multiplex PCR; TCRdb's table is partial and in-frame only. Of around 150,000 clones listed, about four fifths are singletons. Sequenced material: peripheral blood mononuclear cells (PBMCs), taken before the second cycle of nivolumab. The receptors were gathered from a human donor with classical Hodgkin lymphoma.

This sequence joins TRBV6-5 and TRBJ2-1, with D perhaps TRBD2 (6 bases). The CDR3 loop spans 14 amino acids. Germline assignment: CDR1 MNHEY and CDR2 SVGAGI. V was shortened by 5 bases and J by 10 bases, with 18 bases between the two germline ends. The CDR3 DNA is TGTGCCAGCAGTCCTCTAACTAGCCCTTTGGAGCAGTTCTTC. Its protein is CASSPLTSPLEQFF.

This chain joins TRBV18 and TRBJ1-2; D perhaps matches TRBD1 (5 bases). V was trimmed by 3 bases and J by 4 bases, leaving 15 bases between them. The V gene's germline CDR1 is KGHSH and CDR2 LQKENI. CDR3 length equals 15 residues. CDR3 in DNA: TGTGCCAGCTCACCCAATGCCCGGGACCCCTATGGCTACACCTTC. Its translation is CASSPNARDPYGYTF.

The chain carries TRBV10-3 and TRBJ2-3, with 10 bases identical to TRBD2. The trim removed 7 bases at V and 6 bases at J, leaving 10 bases unmatched. Per the germline V gene, CDR1 is ENHRY and CDR2 is SYGVKD. The CDR3 totals 15 residues. The CDR3 sequence: CAITRASGSVDTQYF. The CDR3 nucleotides read TGTGCCATCACCCGGGCTAGCGGGAGTGTGGATACGCAGTATTTT.

The V gene is TRBV5-4, the J gene TRBJ2-1, with D tentatively TRBD1 (5 bases). With 2 bases removed from V and 2 bases from J, the gap between germline ends came to 8 bases. The CDR3 totals 14 residues. Germline CDR1 reads SGHNT; CDR2 reads YYREEE (reference sequence). CDR3: CASSFQGPYNEQFF. The CDR3 DNA follows: TGTGCCAGCAGCTTCCAGGGCCCCTACAATGAGCAGTTCTTC.

J is TRBJ2-7 and V is TRBV2; D ambiguous. V was pared by 5 bases and J by 4 bases, with 9 bases between. The CDR3 is made up of 12 amino acids. CDR1 SNHLY and CDR2 FYNNEI come from the germline V gene. This chain's CDR3 is CASSSDDYEQYF. CDR3 DNA: TGTGCCAGCAGTTCCGACGATTACGAGCAGTACTTC.

The gene calls are TRBV5-1 and TRBJ1-1, with D possibly TRBD1 on 5 matching bases. The germline CDR1 and CDR2 sequences are SGHRS and YFSETQ. The CDR3 has 14 amino acids. V was pared by 1 base and J by 10 bases, with 17 bases between. The CDR3 sequence: CASSLSGAEGTAFF. The CDR3, as DNA: TGCGCCAGCAGCTTGTCCGGGGCCGAGGGTACAGCTTTCTTT.

This chain links TRBV28 with TRBJ1-2; 10 bases are shared with TRBD1. This CDR3 is built from 12 residues. Per the germline V gene, CDR1 is MDHEN and CDR2 is SYDVKM. J was trimmed by 3 bases and V by 9 bases; bases with no gene match: 1. This CDR3 is CASGQGDYGYTF. CDR3 bases: TGTGCCAGTGGACAGGGGGACTATGGCTACACCTTC.

V is TRBV5-1 and J is TRBJ2-5, with D perhaps matching TRBD1 (6 bases). CDR1 is SGHRS, CDR2 YFSETQ, per germline. The CDR3 contains 15 residues. The V gene lost 4 bases and the J gene lost 5 bases, with 18 bases spanning the gap. In DNA, the CDR3 is TGCGCCAGCAGCCCTGACAGGTTTCAAGGGGAGACCCAGTACTTC. Translation gives CASSPDRFQGETQYF. The full variable domain, completed using reference TRBV5-1 and TRBJ2-5, is KAGVTQTPRYLIKTRGQQVTLSCSPISGHRSVSWYQQTPGQGLQFLFEYFSETQRNKGNFPGRFSGRQFSNSRSEMNVSTLELGDSALYLCASSPDRFQGETQYFGPGTRLLVL.

This clone has more than one count but fewer than ten. The gene calls are TRBV6-6 and TRBJ2-7; 8 nucleotides match TRBD1. The CDR3 totals 14 residues. Germline assignment: CDR1 MNHNY and CDR2 SVGAGI (reference sequence). With 7 bases clipped from V and 2 bases from J, the junction kept 7 bases outside the gene matches. The CDR3 nucleotides read TGTGCCAGCACCCATGGGGACAGGACCTACGAGCAGTACTTC. Its translation is CASTHGDRTYEQYF.

The chain has TRBV4-1 and TRBJ2-5, with 7 nucleotides matching TRBD2. J gave up 2 bases and V 2 bases, and 8 bases lay outside the gene matches. CDR1 is MGHRA, CDR2 YSYEKL, per germline. The CDR3 extends over 16 amino acids. The CDR3 DNA reads TGCGCCAGCAGCCAACCCGGCTCTAGCGGTCAAGAGACCCAGTACTTC. The encoded protein is CASSQPGSSGQETQYF.

The chain recombines TRBV6-5 with TRBJ2-3, with D perhaps TRBD1 or TRBD2 (6 bases each). CDR3 size: 13 residues. Trimming shortened V by 8 bases and J by 2 bases, and 11 bases separated the two germline ends. The germline CDR1 and CDR2 sequences are MNHEY and SVGAGI. Written as DNA, the CDR3 is TGTGCCAGCGGGGGGCGGGACACAGATACGCAGTATTTT. It codes for CASGGRDTDTQYF.

This sequence joins TRBV2 and TRBJ1-3; tentative D call: TRBD1 (5 bases). The CDR3 sequence is 16 residues long. Germline CDR1 SNHLY, CDR2 FYNNEI. Trimming left V 6 bases short and J 1 base short, with 16 bases between. The CDR3 region has the DNA TGTGCCAGCAGGCCCGACGGGGGGATGTCTGGAAACACCATATATTTT. It yields the protein CASRPDGGMSGNTIYF. Based on the CDR3 plus reference TRBV2 and TRBJ1-3, the full variable domain is EPEVTQTPSHQVTQMGQEVILRCVPISNHLYFYWYRQILGQKVEFLVSFYNNEISEKSEIFDDQFSVERPDGSNFTLKIRSTKLEDSAMYFCASRPDGGMSGNTIYFGEGSWLTVV.

The gene calls are TRBV14 and TRBJ2-5; D might be TRBD1 (5 bases). This CDR3 region has 14 residues. CDR1 is SGHDN and CDR2 is FVKESK in the germline V gene. Trimming took off 0 bases at V and 7 bases at J, with 12 bases between the two ends. The CDR3 nucleotides are TGTGCCAGCAGCCAAGACCCAGGGTCGGGGACCCAGTACTTC. It is translated as CASSQDPGSGTQYF. Supplemented by reference TRBV14 and TRBJ2-5, the full variable domain reads EAGVTQFPSHSVIEKGQTVTLRCDPISGHDNLYWYRRVMGKEIKFLLHFVKESKQDESGMPNNRFLAERTGGTYSTLKVQPAELEDSGVYFCASSQDPGSGTQYFGPGTRLLVL.

This clone turned up a few times. The chain links TRBV5-6 to TRBJ2-3; tentative D call: TRBD1 (6 bases). The CDR3 consists of 14 residues. Trimming removed 6 bases at V and 1 base at J, with 12 bases between. Per germline, CDR1 SGHDT and CDR2 YYEEEE. The CDR3 DNA reads as TGTGCCAGCAACCTGGGGGCGGGCACAGATACGCAGTATTTT. This translates into CASNLGAGTDTQYF.

The J gene is TRBJ1-5, the V gene TRBV19, with D perhaps matching TRBD1 (6 bases). CDR3 length equals 15 residues. V lost 3 bases, J lost 6 bases, and 15 bases lay in between. Looked up from germline, CDR1 is LNHDA and CDR2 is SQIVND (reference sequence). The CDR3 protein is CASSMGYRVSQPQHF. DNA for the CDR3: TGTGCCAGTAGTATGGGTTACAGGGTATCTCAGCCCCAGCATTTT.

This chain connects TRBV4-1 to TRBJ1-2; no firm D call. Trimming shortened V by 1 base and J by 8 bases, and 11 bases separated the two germline ends. This CDR3 has 13 residues. Germline CDR1 reads MGHRA; CDR2 reads YSYEKL. The chain's CDR3 is CASSQVLSLGYTF. As DNA, the CDR3 is TGCGCCAGCAGCCAAGTCTTGTCCCTAGGCTACACCTTC.

The chain joins TRBV6-5 to TRBJ2-5; D is uncertain. Germline assignment: CDR1 MNHEY and CDR2 SVGAGI. Trimming shortened V by 5 bases and J by 5 bases, and 12 bases separated the two germline ends. The CDR3 runs to 13 residues. The CDR3 here is CASSESSSETQYF. CDR3 DNA sequence: TGTGCCAGCAGTGAGAGTAGCTCTGAGACCCAGTACTTC.

Details on this clone: Given a much more abundant clone one base away, this may be a read error. The V call is TRBV6-1, the J call TRBJ1-1; no firm D call. There are 11 residues in the CDR3. With 8 bases removed from V and 1 base from J, the gap between germline ends came to 5 bases. CDR1 is MNHNS, CDR2 SASEGT, per germline. Written as DNA, the CDR3 is TGTGCCAGCGGCCCGAACACTGAAGCTTTCTTT. It codes for CASGPNTEAFF.

The chain carries TRBV19 and TRBJ1-1; TRBD1 aligns across 7 bases. Trimming cost V 6 bases and J 2 bases; bases outside gene matches: 6. Germline CDR1 and CDR2: LNHDA and SQIVND (reference sequence). The CDR3 loop spans 14 amino acids. This chain's CDR3 is CASRKGQSNTEAFF. The DNA of the CDR3 is TGTGCCAGTAGGAAGGGACAGTCTAACACTGAAGCTTTCTTT. The full variable domain, its missing parts supplied by reference TRBV19 and TRBJ1-1, is DGGITQSPKYLFRKEGQNVTLSCEQNLNHDAMYWYRQDPGQGLRLIYYSQIVNDFQKGDIAEGYSVSREKKESFPLTVTSAQKNPTAFYLCASRKGQSNTEAFFGQGTRLTVV.

In this sample, this clone turned up once. This rearrangement joins TRBV5-1 to TRBJ2-2, with D uncertain. CDR1 is SGHRS and CDR2 is YFSETQ in the germline V gene. The V and J ends lost 1 base and 5 bases respectively, with 12 bases between them. This CDR3 region has 15 residues. CDR3 sequence (DNA): TGCGCCAGCAGCTTGAGATGGATGGGGACCGGGGAGCTGTTTTTT. Its translation: CASSLRWMGTGELFF.

This clone was counted between two and nine times. The chain carries TRBV19 and TRBJ1-2; D possibly corresponds to TRBD1 (6 bases). This CDR3 comprises 14 residues. Looked up from germline, CDR1 is LNHDA and CDR2 is SQIVND (reference sequence). V was clipped by 6 bases and J by 4 bases, with 15 bases between them. The CDR3 DNA reads TGTGCCAGTAGCCTCCTGACAGGCCCCTATGGCTACACCTTC. Translated, it gives CASSLLTGPYGYTF. The full variable domain, rest sourced from reference TRBV19 and TRBJ1-2, is DGGITQSPKYLFRKEGQNVTLSCEQNLNHDAMYWYRQDPGQGLRLIYYSQIVNDFQKGDIAEGYSVSREKKESFPLTVTSAQKNPTAFYLCASSLLTGPYGYTFGSGTRLTVV.

The CDR3 sequence: CASSAGQGLTNYGYTF. For the CDR3, the DNA is TGTGCCAGCAGCGCGGGACAGGGACTCACTAACTATGGCTACACCTTC. This rearrangement joins TRBV7-9 to TRBJ1-2; 9 bases align to TRBD1. Germline V gene data show CDR1 as SEHNR and CDR2 as FQNEAQ (reference sequence). This CDR3 contains 16 residues. After removal of 5 bases from V and 0 bases from J, the junction contained 7 bases not matched to a gene.

The chain uses TRBV4-1 and TRBJ2-7; D call uncertain. The ends were cut back, 2 bases at V and 2 bases at J, with 16 bases in the middle. Germline V gives CDR1 MGHRA, CDR2 YSYEKL. The CDR3 covers 16 residues. The chain's CDR3 is CASSQLYRAPPYEQYF. DNA for the CDR3: TGCGCCAGCAGCCAACTGTACCGGGCCCCTCCCTACGAGCAGTACTTC.

This clone was found a few times. J is TRBJ1-5 and V is TRBV18, with 7 bases lining up with TRBD1. The CDR3 has 14 residues. The junction had 4 bases not matched to a gene; V was cut back by 6 bases and J by 2 bases. In germline, CDR1 is KGHSH, CDR2 LQKENI. CDR3 nucleotide sequence: TGTGCCAGCTCCCGCGACAGGGGCAATCAGCCCCAGCATTTT. It codes for CASSRDRGNQPQHF.